The source of this TCR beta chain is a study of blood T cell repertoires in COVID-19. Across the whole study: Spain, Italy and the United States supplied samples that represented acute and convalescent COVID-19.

TCRdb keeps only in-frame clones here, not all; method: immunoSEQ multiplex PCR. The top ten hold 0.88% of the sample, which has 190,000 or so clones, around nine tenths seen once. The receptor comes from a woman younger than 30 who had recovered from COVID-19. Material for sequencing was peripheral blood.

CDR3 protein: CASSQAGTGIDGYTF. The CDR3 coding sequence is TGCGCCAGCAGCCAGGCGGGGACAGGGATCGATGGCTACACCTTC. The V call is TRBV4-1, the J call TRBJ1-2; 9 positions agree with TRBD1. CDR1 MGHRA and CDR2 YSYEKL come from the germline V gene. V trimming: 3 bases; J trimming: 6 bases; junction bases outside the gene matches: 8. The CDR3 spans 15 residues.